The rows below give T cell receptor beta chains drawn from one sample of a study of shared clonotypes between healthy human individuals. Generated by immunoSEQ multiplex PCR, the TCRdb table keeps only in-frame clones and is missing some. The sample yields approximately 720,000 clones, 60% to 80% seen once. The sample taken for sequencing was memory CD4+ T cells sorted from blood. The receptors derive from a woman in her 30s in good health. CDR3s include the opening cysteine and the closing phenylalanine or tryptophan. D genes are given only for firm matches. Only some rows state a clone size, as once, few, many or a class for expanded clones.

J | V | D | length | size | DNA | CDR3
TRBJ1-5 | TRBV7-9 | . | 14 | . | TGTGCCAGCGGGGCAGGGGCGAGCAATCAGCCCCAGCATTTT | CASGAGASNQPQHF
TRBJ2-3 | TRBV7-2 | TRBD1 | 16 | . | TGTGCCAGCAGCTTAGGTGGACAGGGGGCGGGAGATACGCAGTATTTT | CASSLGGQGAGDTQYF
TRBJ1-5 | TRBV28 | . | 19 | . | TGTGCCAGCAGATCCGTGACGGGGCCAGGACTGTATAGCAATCAGCCCCAGCATTTT | CASRSVTGPGLYSNQPQHF
TRBJ2-1 | TRBV28 | . | 15 | few | TGTGCCAGCAGTTTAGCAGGGAGAATCACCAATGAGCAGTTCTTC | CASSLAGRITNEQFF
TRBJ1-4 | TRBV27 | TRBD1 | 14 | . | TGTGCCAGCAGTGGACAGGGATCCCATGAAAAACTGTTTTTT | CASSGQGSHEKLFF
TRBJ2-7 | TRBV27 | TRBD2 | 14 | . | TGTGCCAGCAGACCTCTAGCGGGAGGCGACGAGCAGTACTTC | CASRPLAGGDEQYF
TRBJ1-1 | TRBV11-2 | TRBD1 | 15 | many | TGTGCCAGCAGCTCAAGGACAGGCGTTGGCACTGAAGCTTTCTTT | CASSSRTGVGTEAFF
TRBJ1-5 | TRBV27 | . | 16 | . | TGTGCCAGCAGTCCCCATACCACCTCCTGGGAGCAGCCCCAGCATTTT | CASSPHTTSWEQPQHF
TRBJ2-1 | TRBV4-1 | TRBD2 | 14 | once | TGCGCCAGCAGGCGAGCGGGAGGGCCCTATGAGCAGTTCTTC | CASRRAGGPYEQFF
TRBJ1-2 | TRBV11-2 | . | 15 | few | TGTGCCAGCAGCTTAGATGGTCACGGGACAATGGGCTACACCTTC | CASSLDGHGTMGYTF
TRBJ2-7 | TRBV29-1 | . | 12 | once | TGCAGCGGGGGAACAGGCGGCTACGAGCAGTACTTC | CSGGTGGYEQYF
TRBJ2-2 | TRBV7-2 | TRBD2 | 19 | . | TGTGCCAGCAGCGAGTCACCGCTAAATAGCGGGAGCGTCACCGGGGAGCTGTTTTTT | CASSESPLNSGSVTGELFF
TRBJ1-2 | TRBV27 | . | 16 | . | TGTGCCAGCAGTTCCACGGGGCAAGTGAGAAACTATGGCTACACCTTC | CASSSTGQVRNYGYTF
TRBJ2-1 | TRBV7-8 | . | 17 | . | TGTGCCAGCAGCTTAGCTCGCCTAAACAACAGGAACAATGAGCAGTTCTTC | CASSLARLNNRNNEQFF
TRBJ2-7 | TRBV5-1 | TRBD1 | 15 | once | TGCGCCAGTCGCTGGACAACGGGACAGGGTTACGAGCAGTACTTC | CASRWTTGQGYEQYF
TRBJ2-7 | TRBV5-4 | . | 16 | . | TGTGCCAGCAGCTTGGCTGCCTCGGGAGCCTTCTACGAGCAGTACTTC | CASSLAASGAFYEQYF
TRBJ2-7 | TRBV2 | TRBD2 | 15 | many | TGTGCCAGCAGTGAGGTACTGAGGACTAGCGGGAGATTGCACTTC | CASSEVLRTSGRLHF
TRBJ2-7 | TRBV18 | TRBD2 | 15 | . | TGTGCCAGCTCACCGAGGCGGGAGGGTTCCTACGAGCAGTACTTC | CASSPRREGSYEQYF
TRBJ2-2 | TRBV28 | . | 14 | once | TGTGCCAGCAGCACAGGGGGGGAAACCGGGGAGCTGTTTTTT | CASSTGGETGELFF
TRBJ1-3 | TRBV4-2 | . | 20 | . | TGTGCCAGCAGCCCGTTAGGAGGAACCGGAGATAGGAGCTCTGGAAACACCATATATTTT | CASSPLGGTGDRSSGNTIYF
TRBJ1-5 | TRBV28 | . | 16 | . | TGTGCCAGCAGTTTGGCCTACCCAGGGGTGAATCAGCCCCAGCATTTT | CASSLAYPGVNQPQHF
TRBJ2-7 | TRBV19 | TRBD1 | 15 | . | TGTGCCAGACAGGGGGGATCCAACTCGCTTCTCGAGCAGTACTTC | CARQGGSNSLLEQYF
TRBJ1-1 | TRBV7-9 | TRBD1 | 15 | once | TGTGCCAGCAGCCACTACCGACAGGGCCCCACTGAAGCTTTCTTT | CASSHYRQGPTEAFF
TRBJ2-1 | TRBV15 | . | 15 | . | TGTGCCACCAGCAGAGATTTGGGGATGGGTAATGAGCAGTTCTTC | CATSRDLGMGNEQFF
TRBJ2-1 | TRBV6-6 | TRBD2 | 15 | . | TGTGCCAGCAGTACCGGGACTAGCGGGAGGTATGAGCAGTTCTTC | CASSTGTSGRYEQFF
TRBJ1-4 | TRBV5-1 | TRBD1 | 15 | once | TGCGCCAGCAGCCGGGGGACAGGGGGAGATGAAAAACTGTTTTTT | CASSRGTGGDEKLFF
TRBJ1-5 | TRBV27 | TRBD1 | 15 | . | TGTGCCAGCAGTTCGACAGGGCGGCGCAATCAGCCCCAGCATTTT | CASSSTGRRNQPQHF
TRBJ1-4 | TRBV4-2 | . | 14 | . | TGTGCCAGCAGCCAAGAGCCCCAGGCGGAGGTACTGTTTTTT | CASSQEPQAEVLFF